The sequence of this TCR beta chain was determined in a study of T cells after yellow fever vaccination. In the study overall: Libraries from low-cell-number fractions were prepared with the SMART-Seq v4 Ultra Low Input RNA kit.

Template switching by 5'RACE produced TCR cDNA, adding a universal primer site and UMIs. TCRdb fed the 5' RACE reads into MiXCR, producing one record per CDR3 protein. The sample carries 95,000 to 100,000 distinct CDR3 sequences, around 5.5% recorded once. Many counts were recorded for this clonotype. The antigen remains undetermined. The V gene lost 5 bases and the J gene lost 6 bases, with 15 bases spanning the gap. The length of the CDR3 is 14 residues. Overall study findings and caveats: The study re-detected most primary-vaccination clones after the booster (roughly 96% CD4, roughly 85% CD8).

The sequence was collected from a man in his late teens or twenties who received the YFV17D yellow fever vaccine. The chain employs TRBV12-3 or TRBV12-4 and TRBJ2-3, with a possible D match to TRBD1 (6 bases). The input for sequencing was CD8+ T cells sorted from PBMCs, taken 10 days after the yellow fever booster vaccination. The CDR3 DNA reads as TGTGCCAGCAGTCCTAAGACAGGCCCGGATACGCAGTATTTT. This encodes CASSPKTGPDTQYF.